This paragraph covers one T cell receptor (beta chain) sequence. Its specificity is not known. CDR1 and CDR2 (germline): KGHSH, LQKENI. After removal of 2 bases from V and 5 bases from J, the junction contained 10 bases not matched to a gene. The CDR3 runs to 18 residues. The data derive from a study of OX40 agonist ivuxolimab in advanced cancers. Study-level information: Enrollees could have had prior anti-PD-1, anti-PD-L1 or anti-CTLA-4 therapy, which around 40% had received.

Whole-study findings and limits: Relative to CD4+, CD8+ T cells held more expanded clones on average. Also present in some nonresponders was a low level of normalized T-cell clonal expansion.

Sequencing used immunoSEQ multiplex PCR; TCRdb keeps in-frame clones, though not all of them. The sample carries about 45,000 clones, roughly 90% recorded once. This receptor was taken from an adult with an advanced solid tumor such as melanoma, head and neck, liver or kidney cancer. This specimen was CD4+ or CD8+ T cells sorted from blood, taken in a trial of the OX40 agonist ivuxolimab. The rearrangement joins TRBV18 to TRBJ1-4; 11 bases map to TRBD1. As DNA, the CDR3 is TGTGCCAGCTCACCAAGGAAAGGGACAGGGGGTCTGAATGAAAAACTGTTTTTT. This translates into CASSPRKGTGGLNEKLFF.